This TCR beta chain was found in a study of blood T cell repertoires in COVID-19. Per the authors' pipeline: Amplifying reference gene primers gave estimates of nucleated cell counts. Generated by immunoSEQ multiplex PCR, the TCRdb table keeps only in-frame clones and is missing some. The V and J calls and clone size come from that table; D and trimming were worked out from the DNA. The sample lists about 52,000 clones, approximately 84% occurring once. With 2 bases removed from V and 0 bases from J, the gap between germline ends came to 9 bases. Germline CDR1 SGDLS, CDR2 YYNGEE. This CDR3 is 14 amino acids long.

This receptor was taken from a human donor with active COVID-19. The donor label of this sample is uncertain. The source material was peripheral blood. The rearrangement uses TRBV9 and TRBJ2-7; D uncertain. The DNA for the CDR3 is TGTGCCAGCAGCGTTTTTCCCTACTCCTACGAGCAGTACTTC. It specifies CASSVFPYSYEQYF.